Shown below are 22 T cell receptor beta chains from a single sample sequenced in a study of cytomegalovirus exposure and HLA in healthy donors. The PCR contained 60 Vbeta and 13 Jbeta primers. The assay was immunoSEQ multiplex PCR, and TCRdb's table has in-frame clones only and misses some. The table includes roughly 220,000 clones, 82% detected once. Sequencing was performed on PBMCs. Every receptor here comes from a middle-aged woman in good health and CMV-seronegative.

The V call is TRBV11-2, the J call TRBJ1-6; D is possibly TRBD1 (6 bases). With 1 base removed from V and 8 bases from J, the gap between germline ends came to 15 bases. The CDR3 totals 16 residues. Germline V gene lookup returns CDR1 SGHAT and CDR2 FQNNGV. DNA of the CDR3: TGTGCCAGCAGCTTAGTTCCAGGGGCCACTGATTCACCCCTCCACTTT. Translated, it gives CASSLVPGATDSPLHF.

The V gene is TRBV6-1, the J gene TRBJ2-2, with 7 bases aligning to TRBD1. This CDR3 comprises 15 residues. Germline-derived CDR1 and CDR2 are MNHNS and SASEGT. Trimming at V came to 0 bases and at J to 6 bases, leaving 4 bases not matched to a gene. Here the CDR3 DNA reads TGTGCCAGCAGTGAAGCGCGAGGGGGCGCCGGGGAGCTGTTTTTT. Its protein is CASSEARGGAGELFF.

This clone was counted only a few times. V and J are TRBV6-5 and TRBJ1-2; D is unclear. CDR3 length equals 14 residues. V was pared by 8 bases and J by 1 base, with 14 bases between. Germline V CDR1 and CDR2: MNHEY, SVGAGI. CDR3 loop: CASQTSDNNYGYTF. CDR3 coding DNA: TGTGCCAGCCAGACATCCGATAATAACTATGGCTACACCTTC.

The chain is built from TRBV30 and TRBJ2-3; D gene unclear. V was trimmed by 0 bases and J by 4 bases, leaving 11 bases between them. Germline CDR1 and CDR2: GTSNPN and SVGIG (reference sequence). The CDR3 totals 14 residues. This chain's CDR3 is CAWSVMGRADTQYF. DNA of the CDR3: TGTGCCTGGAGTGTGATGGGCCGTGCAGATACGCAGTATTTT. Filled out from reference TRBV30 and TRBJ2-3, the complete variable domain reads SQTIHQWPATLVQPVGSPLSLECTVEGTSNPNLYWYRQAAGRGLQLLFYSVGIGQISSEVPQNLSASRPQDRQFILSSKKLLLSDSGFYLCAWSVMGRADTQYFGPGTRLTVL.

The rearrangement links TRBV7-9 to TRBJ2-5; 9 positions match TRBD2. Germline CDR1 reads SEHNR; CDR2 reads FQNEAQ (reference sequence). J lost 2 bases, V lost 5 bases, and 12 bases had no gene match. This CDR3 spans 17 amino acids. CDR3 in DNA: TGTGCCAGCAGCCAAGGGAGTCTAGCGGGGCTGCAAGAGACCCAGTACTTC. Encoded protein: CASSQGSLAGLQETQYF. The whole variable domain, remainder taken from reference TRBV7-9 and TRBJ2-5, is DTGVSQNPRHKITKRGQNVTFRCDPISEHNRLYWYRQTLGQGPEFLTYFQNEAQLEKSRLLSDRFSAERPKGSFSTLEIQRTEQGDSAMYLCASSQGSLAGLQETQYFGPGTRLLVL.

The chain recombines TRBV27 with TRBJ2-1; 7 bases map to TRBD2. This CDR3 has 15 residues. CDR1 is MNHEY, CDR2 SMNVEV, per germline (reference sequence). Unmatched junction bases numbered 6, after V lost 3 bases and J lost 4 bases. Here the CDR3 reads CASSFSGGYYNEQFF. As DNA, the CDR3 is TGTGCCAGCAGTTTCTCGGGGGGATATTACAATGAGCAGTTCTTC.

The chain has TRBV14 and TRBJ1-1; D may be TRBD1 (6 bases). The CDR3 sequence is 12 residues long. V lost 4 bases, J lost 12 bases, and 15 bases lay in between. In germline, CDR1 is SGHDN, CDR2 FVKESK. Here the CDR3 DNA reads TGTGCCAGCAGCCCAGGACAGACGGGCACTTTCTTT. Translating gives CASSPGQTGTFF.

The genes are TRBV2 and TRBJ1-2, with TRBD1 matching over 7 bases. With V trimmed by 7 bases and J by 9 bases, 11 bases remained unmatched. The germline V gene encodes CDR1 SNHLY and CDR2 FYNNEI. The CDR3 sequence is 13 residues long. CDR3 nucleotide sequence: TGTGCCAGCACCACGGACAGGTGGTGGAGCTACACCTTC. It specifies CASTTDRWWSYTF.

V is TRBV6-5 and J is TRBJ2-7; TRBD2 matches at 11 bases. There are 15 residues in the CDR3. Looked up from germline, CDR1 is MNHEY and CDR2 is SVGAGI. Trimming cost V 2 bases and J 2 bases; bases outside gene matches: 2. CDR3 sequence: CASSYRGLAAYEQYF. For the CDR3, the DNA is TGTGCCAGCAGTTACAGGGGACTAGCGGCCTACGAGCAGTACTTC.

CDR3 loop: CASSRLAATDTQYF. The CDR3 bases are TGTGCCAGCTCAAGACTAGCGGCCACAGATACGCAGTATTTT. The chain uses TRBV18 and TRBJ2-3; 9 nucleotides match TRBD2. CDR1 is KGHSH and CDR2 is LQKENI in the germline V gene. CDR3 length: 14 amino acids. The V gene end was trimmed by 5 bases and the J gene end by 2 bases; junction bases not matched to a gene: 2.

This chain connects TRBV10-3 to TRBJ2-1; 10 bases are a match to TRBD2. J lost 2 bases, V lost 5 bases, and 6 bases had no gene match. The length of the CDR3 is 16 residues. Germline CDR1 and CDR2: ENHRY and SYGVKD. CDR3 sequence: CAISQAGGPPYNEQFF. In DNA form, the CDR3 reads TGTGCCATCAGTCAAGCGGGAGGGCCCCCCTACAATGAGCAGTTCTTC.

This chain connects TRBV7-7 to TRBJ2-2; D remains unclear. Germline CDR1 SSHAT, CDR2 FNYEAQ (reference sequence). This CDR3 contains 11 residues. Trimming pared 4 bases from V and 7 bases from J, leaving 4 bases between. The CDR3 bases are TGTGCCAGCAGCTCTTTCGGGGAGCTGTTTTTT. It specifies CASSSFGELFF.

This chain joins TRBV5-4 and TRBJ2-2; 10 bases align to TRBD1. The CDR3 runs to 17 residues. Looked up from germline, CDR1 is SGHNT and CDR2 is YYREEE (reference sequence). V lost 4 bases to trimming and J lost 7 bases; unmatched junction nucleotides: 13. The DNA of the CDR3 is TGTGCCAGCAGCCCCTACGGACAGGGGGGATGGGGCGGGGAGCTGTTTTTT. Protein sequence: CASSPYGQGGWGGELFF.

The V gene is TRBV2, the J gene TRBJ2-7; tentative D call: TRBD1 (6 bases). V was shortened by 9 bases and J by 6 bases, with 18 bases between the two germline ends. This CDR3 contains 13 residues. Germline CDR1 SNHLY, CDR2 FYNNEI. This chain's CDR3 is CARADRLQGEQYF. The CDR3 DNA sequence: TGTGCCAGGGCCGACAGGCTCCAGGGCGAGCAGTACTTC.

Here the CDR3 DNA reads TGTGCTAGTGGTTTTGACAGCCTCACAGATACGCAGTATTTT. Protein: CASGFDSLTDTQYF. The chain combines TRBV12-5 with TRBJ2-3; maybe TRBD1 (5 bases). The germline V gene encodes CDR1 LGHNT and CDR2 FRNRAP. V lost 3 bases to trimming and J lost 2 bases, with 9 bases between them. The CDR3 length is 14 residues.

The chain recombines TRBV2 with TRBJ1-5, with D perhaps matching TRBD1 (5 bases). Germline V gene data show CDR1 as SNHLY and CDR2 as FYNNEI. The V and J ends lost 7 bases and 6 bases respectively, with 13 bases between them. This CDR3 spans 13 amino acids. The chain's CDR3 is CASIGARAQPQHF. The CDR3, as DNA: TGTGCCAGCATAGGGGCTCGTGCTCAGCCCCAGCATTTT.

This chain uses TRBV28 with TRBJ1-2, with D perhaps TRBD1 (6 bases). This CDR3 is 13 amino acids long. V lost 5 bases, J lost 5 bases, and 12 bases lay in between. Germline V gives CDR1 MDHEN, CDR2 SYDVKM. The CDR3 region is CASSQTGPYGYTF. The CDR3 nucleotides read TGTGCCAGCAGTCAGACAGGACCGTATGGCTACACCTTC.

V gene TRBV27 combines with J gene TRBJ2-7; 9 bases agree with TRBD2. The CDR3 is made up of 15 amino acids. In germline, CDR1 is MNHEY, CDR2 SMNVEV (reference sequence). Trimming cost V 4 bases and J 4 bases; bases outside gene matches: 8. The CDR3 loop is CASSWGAGGRYEQYF. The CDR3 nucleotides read TGTGCCAGCAGTTGGGGAGCGGGAGGTAGATACGAGCAGTACTTC.

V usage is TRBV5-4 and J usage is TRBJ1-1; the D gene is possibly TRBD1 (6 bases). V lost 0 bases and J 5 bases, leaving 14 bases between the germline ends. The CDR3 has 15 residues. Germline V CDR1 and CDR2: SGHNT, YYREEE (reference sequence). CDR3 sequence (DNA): TGTGCCAGCAGCTTGGTGACAGGCCGGCGGACTGAAGCTTTCTTT. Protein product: CASSLVTGRRTEAFF.

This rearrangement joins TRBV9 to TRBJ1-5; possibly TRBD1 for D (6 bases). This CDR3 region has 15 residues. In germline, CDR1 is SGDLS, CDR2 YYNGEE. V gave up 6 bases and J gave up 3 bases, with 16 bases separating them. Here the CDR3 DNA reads TGTGCCAGCATACCCTGGACAGCTTACAATCAGCCCCAGCATTTT. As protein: CASIPWTAYNQPQHF.

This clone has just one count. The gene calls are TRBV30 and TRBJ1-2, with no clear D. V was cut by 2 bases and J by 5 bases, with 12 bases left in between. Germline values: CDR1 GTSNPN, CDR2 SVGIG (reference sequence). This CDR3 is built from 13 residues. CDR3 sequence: CAWSLPPSYGYTF. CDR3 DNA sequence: TGTGCCTGGAGTCTACCTCCCTCATATGGCTACACCTTC.

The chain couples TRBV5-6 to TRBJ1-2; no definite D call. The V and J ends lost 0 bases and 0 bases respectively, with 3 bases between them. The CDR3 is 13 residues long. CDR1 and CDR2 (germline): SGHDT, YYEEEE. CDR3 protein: CASSLVSNYGYTF. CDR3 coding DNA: TGTGCCAGCAGCTTGGTCTCTAACTATGGCTACACCTTC.